This T cell receptor (beta chain) stems from a study of shared clonotypes between healthy human individuals. V was clipped by 7 bases and J by 0 bases, with 9 bases between them. Germline-derived CDR1 and CDR2 are SNHLY and FYNNEI. The CDR3 is made up of 13 amino acids. Of note for this clone: The antigen is unknown.

The test was conducted at deep level. Genomic DNA belonging to each subset was distributed in equal measure over several immunoSEQ plates. On sorted subsets, replicate PCRs used 200 to 250 ng DNA, or about 30,000 T cell genomes. TCRdb keeps only in-frame clones here, not all; method: immunoSEQ multiplex PCR. Of 900,000 to 1,200,000 clones listed, approximately 80% were seen once; the top ten hold under 0.8%. Whole-study results and caveats: Clonotypes that were shared across several donors made up around 5% of naive CD4 clonotypes.

Sequencing used memory CD4+ T cells from PBMCs. Subset in this sample: CD45RA-negative fraction. The chain joins TRBV2 to TRBJ1-1, with D possibly being TRBD1 (6 bases). The receptor was derived from a man younger than 35 in good health. Some clones in this sample may be carry-over from other donors' samples. CDR3 DNA: TGTGCCAGCACCCGACAGGTGAACACTGAAGCTTTCTTT. Protein: CASTRQVNTEAFF.